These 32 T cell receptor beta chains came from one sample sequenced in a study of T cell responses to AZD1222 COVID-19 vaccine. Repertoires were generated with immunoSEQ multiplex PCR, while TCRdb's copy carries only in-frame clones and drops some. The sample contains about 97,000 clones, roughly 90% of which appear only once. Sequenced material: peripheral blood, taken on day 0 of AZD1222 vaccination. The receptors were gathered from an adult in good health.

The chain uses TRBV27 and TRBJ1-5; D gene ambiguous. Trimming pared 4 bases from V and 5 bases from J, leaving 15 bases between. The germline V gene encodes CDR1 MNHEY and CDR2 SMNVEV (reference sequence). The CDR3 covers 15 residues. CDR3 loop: CASSYGPRPYQPQHF. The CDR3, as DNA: TGTGCCAGCAGTTACGGCCCCCGGCCCTATCAGCCCCAGCATTTT.

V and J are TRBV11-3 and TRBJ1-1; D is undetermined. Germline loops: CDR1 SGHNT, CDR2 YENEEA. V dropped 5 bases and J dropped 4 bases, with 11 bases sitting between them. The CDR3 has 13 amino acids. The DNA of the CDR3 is TGTGCCAGCAGCCCGACGGATACCACTGAAGCTTTCTTT. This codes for CASSPTDTTEAFF.

As DNA, the CDR3 is TGTGCCAGCAGCTTAGCGCGGGGCCTGATGACAGGGAACACTGAAGCTTTCTTT. This encodes CASSLARGLMTGNTEAFF. This chain links TRBV7-2 with TRBJ1-1; the D gene is possibly TRBD1 (6 bases). The V and J ends lost 0 bases and 1 base respectively, with 18 bases between them. The germline V gene has CDR1 SGHTA and CDR2 FQGNSA. The CDR3 loop spans 18 amino acids. The variable domain in full, completed from reference TRBV7-2 and TRBJ1-1, reads GAGVSQSPSNKVTEKGKDVELRCDPISGHTALYWYRQSLGQGLEFLIYFQGNSAPDKSGLPSDRFSAERTGGSVSTLTIQRTQQEDSAVYLCASSLARGLMTGNTEAFFGQGTRLTVV.

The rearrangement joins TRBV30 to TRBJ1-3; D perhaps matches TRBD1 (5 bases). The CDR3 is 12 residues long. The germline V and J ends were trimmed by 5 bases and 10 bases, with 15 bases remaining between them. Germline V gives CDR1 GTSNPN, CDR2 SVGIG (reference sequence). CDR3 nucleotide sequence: TGTGCCTGGGGGCCTTCCCGGGGGACCATATATTTT. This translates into CAWGPSRGTIYF.

The CDR3 sequence: CATSRVYMNTEAFF. DNA of the CDR3: TGTGCCACCAGCAGAGTATATATGAACACTGAAGCTTTCTTT. The chain joins TRBV15 to TRBJ1-1; D unresolved. Germline values: CDR1 LNHNV, CDR2 YYDKDF (reference sequence). Trimming removed 1 base at V and 0 bases at J, with 6 bases between. The CDR3 length is 14 residues. Supplemented by reference TRBV15 and TRBJ1-1, the full variable domain reads DAMVIQNPRYQVTQFGKPVTLSCSQTLNHNVMYWYQQKSSQAPKLLFHYYDKDFNNEADTPDNFQSRRPNTSFCFLDIRSPGLGDTAMYLCATSRVYMNTEAFFGQGTRLTVV.

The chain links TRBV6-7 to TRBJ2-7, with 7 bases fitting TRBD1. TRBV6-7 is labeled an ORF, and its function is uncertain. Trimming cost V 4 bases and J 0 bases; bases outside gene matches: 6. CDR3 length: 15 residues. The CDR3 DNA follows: TGTGCCAGCAGTTTACTCGGGGACAGCTCCTACGAGCAGTACTTC. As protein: CASSLLGDSSYEQYF.

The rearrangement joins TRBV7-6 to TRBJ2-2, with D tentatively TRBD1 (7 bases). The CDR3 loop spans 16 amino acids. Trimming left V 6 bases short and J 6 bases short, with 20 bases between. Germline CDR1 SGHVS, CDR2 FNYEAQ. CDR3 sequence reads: CASRSGRGDPAGELFF. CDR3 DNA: TGTGCCAGCAGATCCGGCAGGGGGGATCCCGCCGGGGAGCTGTTTTTT.

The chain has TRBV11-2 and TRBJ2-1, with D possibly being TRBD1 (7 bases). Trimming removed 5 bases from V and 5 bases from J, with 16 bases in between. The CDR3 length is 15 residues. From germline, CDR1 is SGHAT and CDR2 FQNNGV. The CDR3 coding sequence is TGTGCCAGCAGCCAACGGGGGACAGTAGACAATGAGCAGTTCTTC. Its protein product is CASSQRGTVDNEQFF.

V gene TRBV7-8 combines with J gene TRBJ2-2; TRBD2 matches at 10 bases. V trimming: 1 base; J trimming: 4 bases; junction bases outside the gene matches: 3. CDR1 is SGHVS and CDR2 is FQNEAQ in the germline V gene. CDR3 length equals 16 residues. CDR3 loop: CASSLVVAGGTGELFF. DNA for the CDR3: TGTGCCAGCAGCTTAGTGGTAGCGGGGGGCACCGGGGAGCTGTTTTTT.

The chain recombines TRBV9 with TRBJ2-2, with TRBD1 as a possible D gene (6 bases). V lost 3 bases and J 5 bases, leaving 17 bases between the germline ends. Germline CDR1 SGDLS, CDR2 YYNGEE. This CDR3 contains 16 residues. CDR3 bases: TGTGCCAGCAGCGATCACCCAGGGGAAAGGACCGGGGAGCTGTTTTTT. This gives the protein CASSDHPGERTGELFF.

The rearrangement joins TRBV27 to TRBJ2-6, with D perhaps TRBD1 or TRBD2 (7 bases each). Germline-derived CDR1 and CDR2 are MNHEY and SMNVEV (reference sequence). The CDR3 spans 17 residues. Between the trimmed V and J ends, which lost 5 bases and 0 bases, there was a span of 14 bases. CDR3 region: CASSHPGGASGANVLTF. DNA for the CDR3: TGTGCCAGCAGTCACCCAGGGGGGGCCTCTGGGGCCAACGTCCTGACTTTC.

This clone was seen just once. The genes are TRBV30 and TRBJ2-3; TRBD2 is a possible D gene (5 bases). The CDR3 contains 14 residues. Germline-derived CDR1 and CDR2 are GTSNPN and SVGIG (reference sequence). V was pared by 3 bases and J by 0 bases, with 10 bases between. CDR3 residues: CAWSLASSTDTQYF. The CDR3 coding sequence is TGTGCCTGGAGCCTAGCCTCAAGCACAGATACGCAGTATTTT. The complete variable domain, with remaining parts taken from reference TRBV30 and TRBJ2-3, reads SQTIHQWPATLVQPVGSPLSLECTVEGTSNPNLYWYRQAAGRGLQLLFYSVGIGQISSEVPQNLSASRPQDRQFILSSKKLLLSDSGFYLCAWSLASSTDTQYFGPGTRLTVL.

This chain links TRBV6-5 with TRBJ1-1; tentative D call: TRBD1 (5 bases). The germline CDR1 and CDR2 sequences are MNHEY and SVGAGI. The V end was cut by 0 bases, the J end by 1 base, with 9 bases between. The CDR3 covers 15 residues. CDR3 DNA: TGTGCCAGCAGTTACTCGACAGATCCGAACACTGAAGCTTTCTTT. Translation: CASSYSTDPNTEAFF.

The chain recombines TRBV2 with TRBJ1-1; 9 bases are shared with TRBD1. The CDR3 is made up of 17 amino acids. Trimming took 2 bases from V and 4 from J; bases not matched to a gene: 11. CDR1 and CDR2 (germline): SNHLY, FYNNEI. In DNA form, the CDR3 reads TGTGCCAGCAGTGAATGGGGGACAGGGAGGGTAGGCACTGAAGCTTTCTTT. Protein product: CASSEWGTGRVGTEAFF.

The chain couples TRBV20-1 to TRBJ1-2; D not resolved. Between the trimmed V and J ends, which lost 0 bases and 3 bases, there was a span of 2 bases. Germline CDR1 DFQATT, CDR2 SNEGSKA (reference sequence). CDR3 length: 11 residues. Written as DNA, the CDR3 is TGCAGTGCTAGAGATGACTATGGCTACACCTTC. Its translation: CSARDDYGYTF.

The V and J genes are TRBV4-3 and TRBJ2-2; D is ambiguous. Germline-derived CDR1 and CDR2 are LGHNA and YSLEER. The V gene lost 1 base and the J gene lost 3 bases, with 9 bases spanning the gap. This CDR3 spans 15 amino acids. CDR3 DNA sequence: TGCGCCAGCAGCCAAGGGTGGTCCTACACCGGGGAGCTGTTTTTT. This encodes CASSQGWSYTGELFF.

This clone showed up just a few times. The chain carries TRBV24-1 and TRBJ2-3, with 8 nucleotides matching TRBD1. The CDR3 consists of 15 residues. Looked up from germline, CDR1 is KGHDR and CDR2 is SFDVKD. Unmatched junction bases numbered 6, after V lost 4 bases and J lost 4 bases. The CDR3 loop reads CATSDPDRVPDTQYF. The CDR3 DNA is TGTGCCACCAGTGACCCGGACAGGGTCCCAGATACGCAGTATTTT.

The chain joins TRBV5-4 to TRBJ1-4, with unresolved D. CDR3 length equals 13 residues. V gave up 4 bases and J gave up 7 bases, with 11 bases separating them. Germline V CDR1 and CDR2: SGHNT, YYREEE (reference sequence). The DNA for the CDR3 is TGTGCCAGCAGCCACATTGAGTCTGAAAAACTGTTTTTT. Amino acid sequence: CASSHIESEKLFF.

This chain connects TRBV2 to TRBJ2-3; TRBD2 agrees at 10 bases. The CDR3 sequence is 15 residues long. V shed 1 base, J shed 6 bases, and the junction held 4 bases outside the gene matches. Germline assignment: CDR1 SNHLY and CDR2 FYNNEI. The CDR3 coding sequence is TGTGCCAGCAGTGAAGACAGCGGGGGGGCGGATACGCAGTATTTT. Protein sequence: CASSEDSGGADTQYF.

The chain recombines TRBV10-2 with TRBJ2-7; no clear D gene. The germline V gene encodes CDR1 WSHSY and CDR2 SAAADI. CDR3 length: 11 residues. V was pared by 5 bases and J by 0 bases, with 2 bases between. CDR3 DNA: TGCGCCAGCAGTCACTCCTACGAGCAGTACTTC. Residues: CASSHSYEQYF.

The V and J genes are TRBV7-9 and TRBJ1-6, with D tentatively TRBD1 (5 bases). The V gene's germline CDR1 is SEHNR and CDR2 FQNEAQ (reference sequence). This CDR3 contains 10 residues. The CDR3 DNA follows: TGTGCTGGGGCCGGATCACCCCTCCACTTT. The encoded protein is CAGAGSPLHF.

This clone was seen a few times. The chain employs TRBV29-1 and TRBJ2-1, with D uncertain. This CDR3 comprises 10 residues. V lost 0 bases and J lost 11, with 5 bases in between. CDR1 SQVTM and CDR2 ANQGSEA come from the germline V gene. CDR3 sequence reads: CSVEDRQQFF. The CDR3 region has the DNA TGCAGCGTTGAAGATAGACAGCAGTTCTTC.

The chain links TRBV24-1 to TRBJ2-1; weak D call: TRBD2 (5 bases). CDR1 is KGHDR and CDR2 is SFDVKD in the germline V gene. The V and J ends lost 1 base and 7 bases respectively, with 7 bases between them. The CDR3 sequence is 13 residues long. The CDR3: CATSDLEGNEQFF. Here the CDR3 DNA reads TGTGCCACCAGTGATTTAGAGGGAAATGAGCAGTTCTTC.

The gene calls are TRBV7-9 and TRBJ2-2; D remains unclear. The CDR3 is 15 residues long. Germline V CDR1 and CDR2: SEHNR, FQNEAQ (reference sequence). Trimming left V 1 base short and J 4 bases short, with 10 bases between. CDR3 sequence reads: CASSLDVWGTGELFF. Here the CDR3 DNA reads TGTGCCAGCAGCTTAGACGTCTGGGGCACCGGGGAGCTGTTTTTT. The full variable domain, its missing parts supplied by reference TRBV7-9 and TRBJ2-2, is DTGVSQNPRHKITKRGQNVTFRCDPISEHNRLYWYRQTLGQGPEFLTYFQNEAQLEKSRLLSDRFSAERPKGSFSTLEIQRTEQGDSAMYLCASSLDVWGTGELFFGEGSRLTVL.

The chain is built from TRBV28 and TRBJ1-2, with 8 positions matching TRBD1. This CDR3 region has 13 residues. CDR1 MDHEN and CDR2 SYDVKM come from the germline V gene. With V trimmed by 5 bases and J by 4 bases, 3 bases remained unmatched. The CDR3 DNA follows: TGTGCCAGCAGTCTGGACAGGGTCTATGGCTACACCTTC. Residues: CASSLDRVYGYTF.

CDR3 residues: CASSFETTGTDGYTF. The DNA of the CDR3 is TGTGCCAGCAGCTTTGAAACTACAGGGACGGATGGCTACACCTTC. This chain links TRBV5-8 with TRBJ1-2, with TRBD1 as a possible D gene (6 bases). CDR1 is SGHTS, CDR2 YDEGEE, per germline. The CDR3 totals 15 residues. The V gene lost 2 bases and the J gene lost 6 bases, with 17 bases spanning the gap.

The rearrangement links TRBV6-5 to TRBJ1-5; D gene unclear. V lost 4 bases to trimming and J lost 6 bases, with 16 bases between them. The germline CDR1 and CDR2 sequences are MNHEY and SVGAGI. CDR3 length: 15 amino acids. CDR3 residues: CASSLDPQMGQPQHF. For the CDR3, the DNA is TGTGCCAGCAGTTTAGATCCTCAAATGGGTCAGCCCCAGCATTTT.

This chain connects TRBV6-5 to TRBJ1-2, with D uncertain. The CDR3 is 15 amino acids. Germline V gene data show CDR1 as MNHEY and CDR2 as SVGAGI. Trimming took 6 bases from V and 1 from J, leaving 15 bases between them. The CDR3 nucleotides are TGTGCCAGCAGGGCCGACGGCGGGGATAACTATGGCTACACCTTC. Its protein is CASRADGGDNYGYTF.

CDR3 nucleotide sequence: TGTGCCACCAGCCCCCCGTTGGGGCACACTGAAGCTTTCTTT. It translates to CATSPPLGHTEAFF. The chain is built from TRBV15 and TRBJ1-1; possible D gene TRBD1, 5 bases. The CDR3 spans 14 residues. Germline lookup yields CDR1 LNHNV and CDR2 YYDKDF (reference sequence). V was trimmed by 5 bases and J by 3 bases, leaving 13 bases between them.

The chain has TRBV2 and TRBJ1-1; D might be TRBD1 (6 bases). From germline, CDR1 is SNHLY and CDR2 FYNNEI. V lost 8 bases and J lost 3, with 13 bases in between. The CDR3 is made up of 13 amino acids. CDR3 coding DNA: TGTGCCAGCGGGACACAGTCTTACACTGAAGCTTTCTTT. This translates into CASGTQSYTEAFF.

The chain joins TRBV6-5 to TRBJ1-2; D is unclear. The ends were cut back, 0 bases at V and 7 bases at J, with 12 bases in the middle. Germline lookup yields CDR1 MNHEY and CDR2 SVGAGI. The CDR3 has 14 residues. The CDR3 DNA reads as TGTGCCAGCAGTTACTCGTGGGGAGGGTCTGGCTACACCTTC. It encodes CASSYSWGGSGYTF.

CDR3 loop: CASGSSLGGGPFGYTF. CDR3 DNA: TGTGCTAGTGGTTCCAGCCTTGGCGGGGGTCCATTTGGCTACACCTTC. The chain is built from TRBV12-5 and TRBJ1-2; a possible D gene is TRBD1 (5 bases). The CDR3 is 16 residues long. CDR1 is LGHNT and CDR2 is FRNRAP in the germline V gene. The V gene lost 4 bases and the J gene lost 7 bases, with 22 bases spanning the gap.